Listed below are T cell receptor beta chains from one sample, sequenced in a study of long-term antiretroviral therapy in people with HIV. Method: immunoSEQ multiplex PCR; TCRdb's copy keeps in-frame clones and lacks some. The table has some 40,000 clones, about 95% seen once; the top ten hold less than 2.5%. Sequencing was performed on unsorted PBMCs, taken about 9.1 years after starting antiretroviral therapy. The receptors come from a man aged 25 to 45 with HIV. CDR3s include the opening cysteine and the closing phenylalanine or tryptophan. D genes are given only for firm matches. The size entry is marked missing in some rows and otherwise reads once, few, many or a size class.

>-|TRBV7-9|TRBJ2-2|-|14
TGTGCCAGCAGCTTAGCTCCAGGTACCGGGGAGCTGTTTTTT
CASSLAPGTGELFF
>TRBD2|TRBV11-3|TRBJ2-2|once|16
TGTGCCAGCAGCTTATCTAGCGGGGGGCCGGCCGGGGAGCTGTTTTTT
CASSLSSGGPAGELFF
>-|TRBV28|TRBJ2-7|-|16
TGTGCCAGCAGTTTGGGTTCCGGCCATGGTTTCGACGAGCAGTACTTC
CASSLGSGHGFDEQYF
>-|TRBV27|TRBJ1-1|-|13
TGTGCCAGCAGCTCCGCCTGGGGTAATGAAGCTTTCTTT
CASSSAWGNEAFF
>TRBD1|TRBV11-3|TRBJ2-3|-|15
TGTGCCAGCAGCTTTACAGGGGGCATCACAGATACGCAGTATTTT
CASSFTGGITDTQYF
>TRBD2|TRBV6-1|TRBJ2-2|-|18
TGTGCCAGCAGTGAATATGGACTAGCTTCGGGGTACACCGGGGAGCTGTTTTTT
CASSEYGLASGYTGELFF
>-|TRBV29-1|TRBJ2-3|-|12
TGCAGCTTACGGGGGCAGACAGATACGCAGTATTTT
CSLRGQTDTQYF
>-|TRBV2|TRBJ1-5|-|14
TGTGCCAGCACCAGACAGCTTAGCAATCAGCCCCAGCATTTT
CASTRQLSNQPQHF
>-|TRBV27|TRBJ2-3|once|15
TGTGCCAGCAGTTTATCCGGGGTCCCCACAGATACGCAGTATTTT
CASSLSGVPTDTQYF
>TRBD1|TRBV2|TRBJ1-1|-|12
TGTGCCAGCAGGGGACAGCCGAGGGGAGTCTTCTTT
CASRGQPRGVFF
>-|TRBV4-1|TRBJ2-2|-|18
TGCGCCAGCAGCCAAGAACCCCCGGAGCAGGCGAACACCGGGGAGCTGTTTTTT
CASSQEPPEQANTGELFF
>TRBD1|TRBV5-1|TRBJ1-6|-|14
TGCGCCAGCAGCGCCGGGACAGCGAATTCACCCCTCCACTTT
CASSAGTANSPLHF
>-|TRBV13|TRBJ1-1|-|17
TGTGCCAGCAGCTTATTCGGTTTTATGGAGGGGAACACTGAAGCTTTCTTT
CASSLFGFMEGNTEAFF
>TRBD1|TRBV4-1|TRBJ2-7|-|17
TGCGCCAGCAGCCAAGACAAAGGGACAGGGATTTCCTACGAGCAGTACTTC
CASSQDKGTGISYEQYF
>-|TRBV5-4|TRBJ1-3|-|14
TGTGCCAGCAGCTTTGGCCAGTCTGGAAACACCATATATTTT
CASSFGQSGNTIYF
>-|TRBV18|TRBJ1-4|-|17
TGTGCCAGCTCTTCGGGGTTCAGGTCGGCAACTAATGAAAAACTGTTTTTT
CASSSGFRSATNEKLFF
>-|TRBV7-2|TRBJ2-3|-|16
TGTGCCAGCAGCTTACGGAGGCAGGGGAGCACAGATACGCAGTATTTT
CASSLRRQGSTDTQYF
>-|TRBV6-1|TRBJ1-1|-|16
TGTGCCAGCAGTGGAGGGAGCAAGGGGGTGAACACTGAAGCTTTCTTT
CASSGGSKGVNTEAFF
>-|TRBV5-4|TRBJ2-3|-|18
TGTGCCAGCAGCTCCGGGACTGGCGGGGGCTCTAGCACAGATACGCAGTATTTT
CASSSGTGGGSSTDTQYF
>-|TRBV6-1|TRBJ1-6|-|15
TGTGCCAGCACGCCCGGGCTTTTAAGGAATTCACCCCTCCACTTT
CASTPGLLRNSPLHF
>-|TRBV19|TRBJ2-2|-|14
TGTGCCAGTAGCCAAAAGGGTAGCGCCGGGGAGCTGTTTTTT
CASSQKGSAGELFF
>-|TRBV7-2|TRBJ2-3|-|17
TGTGCCAGCAGCTTAGCGCAGGGGACCTCTAGCACAGATACGCAGTATTTT
CASSLAQGTSSTDTQYF
>-|TRBV6-5|TRBJ1-1|-|13
TGTGCCAGCACCGACACCCTGAACACTGAAGCTTTCTTT
CASTDTLNTEAFF
>TRBD1|TRBV6-4|TRBJ2-1|-|15
TGTGCCAGCAGCGTGACAGGGGGCGACTACAATGAGCAGTTCTTC
CASSVTGGDYNEQFF
>-|TRBV28|TRBJ1-2|once|16
TGTGCCAGCAGCCTCCCCCCGGGAATTGGGCATGTTGGCTACACCTTC
CASSLPPGIGHVGYTF
>TRBD2|TRBV13|TRBJ2-4|-|17
TGTGCCAGCAGCTTCGAGAGCGGGGGGCGAGCCAAAACCATTCAGTACTTC
CASSFESGGRAKTIQYF
>TRBD1|TRBV5-1|TRBJ2-1|-|16
TGCGCCAGCAGCTCCCGAGGGGGCAGCTCCTACAATGAGCAGTTCTTC
CASSSRGGSSYNEQFF
>TRBD1|TRBV15|TRBJ1-2|once|15
TGTGCCACCAGCAGCGACAGGGCCTTTATCTATGGCTACACCTTC
CATSSDRAFIYGYTF
>-|TRBV6-1|TRBJ1-5|-|13
TGTGCCAGCAGTGAAATCAGCAATCAGCCCCAGCATTTT
CASSEISNQPQHF
>-|TRBV11-2|TRBJ2-5|-|16
TGTGCCAGCAGCTCCCACCGCGGGACAATCCAAGAGACCCAGTACTTC
CASSSHRGTIQETQYF
>TRBD2|TRBV5-1|TRBJ2-3|-|15
TGCGCCAGCAGTCTAGGGACTAGCGGAACAGATACGCAGTATTTT
CASSLGTSGTDTQYF
>TRBD2|TRBV5-1|TRBJ2-3|-|17
TGCGCCAGCAGTCACGGACTAGCGGGGGTTAGCACAGATACGCAGTATTTT
CASSHGLAGVSTDTQYF
>-|TRBV15|TRBJ1-4|-|14
TGTGCCACCAGCCTGGGGCAGGGGAATGAAAAACTGTTTTTT
CATSLGQGNEKLFF
>-|TRBV2|TRBJ2-3|-|13
TGTGCCAGCAGTGTACAAGATTTAGGAGTAGGGTATTTT
CASSVQDLGVGYF
>-|TRBV6-5|TRBJ2-7|-|14
TGTGCCAGCAGTTCGGGACTTAACTCCTACGAGCAGTACTTC
CASSSGLNSYEQYF
>TRBD2|TRBV4-1|TRBJ2-7|-|15
TGCGCCAGCAGCCAACGGGGGGGCGGGGGATACGAGCAGTACTTC
CASSQRGGGGYEQYF
>-|TRBV10-3|TRBJ1-4|-|13
TGTGCCATCAGCCAGGGGTTTAATGAAAAACTGTTTTTT
CAISQGFNEKLFF
>TRBD2|TRBV7-2|TRBJ2-1|-|14
TGTGCCAGCAGCTGGGGCGGGGGGAACAATGAGCAGTTCTTC
CASSWGGGNNEQFF
>TRBD1|TRBV5-1|TRBJ1-1|-|15
TGCGCCAGCAGCCCCGGACAGGGGCCGAACACTGAAGCTTTCTTT
CASSPGQGPNTEAFF
>-|TRBV4-2|TRBJ1-1|-|14
TGTGCCAGCAGCCGGGGTTCACTGAATGCTGAAGCTTTCTTT
CASSRGSLNAEAFF
>-|TRBV2|TRBJ1-2|once|12
TGTGCCAGCAGCGGCAGCTGGGATGGCTACACCTTC
CASSGSWDGYTF